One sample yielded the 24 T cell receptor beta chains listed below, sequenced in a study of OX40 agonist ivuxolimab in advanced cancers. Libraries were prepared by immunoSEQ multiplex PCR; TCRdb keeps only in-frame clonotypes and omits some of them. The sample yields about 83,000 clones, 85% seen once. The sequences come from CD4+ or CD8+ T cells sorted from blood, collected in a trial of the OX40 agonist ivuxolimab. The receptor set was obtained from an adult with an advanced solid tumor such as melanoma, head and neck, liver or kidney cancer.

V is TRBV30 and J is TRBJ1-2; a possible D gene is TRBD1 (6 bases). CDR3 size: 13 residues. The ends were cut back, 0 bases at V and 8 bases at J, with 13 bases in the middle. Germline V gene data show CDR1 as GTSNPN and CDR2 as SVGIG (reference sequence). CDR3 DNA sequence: TGTGCCTGGAGTGTACCAGGGGTAACCGGCTACACCTTC. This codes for CAWSVPGVTGYTF.

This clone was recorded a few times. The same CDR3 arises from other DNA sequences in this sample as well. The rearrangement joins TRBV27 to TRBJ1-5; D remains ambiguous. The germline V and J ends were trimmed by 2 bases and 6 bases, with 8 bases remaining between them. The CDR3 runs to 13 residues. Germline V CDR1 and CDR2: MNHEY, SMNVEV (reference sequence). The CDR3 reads CASSLDVGQPQHF. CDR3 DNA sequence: TGTGCCAGCAGTTTAGATGTAGGTCAGCCCCAGCATTTT.

The CDR3 bases are TGTGCCAGCACCCCCGGGCTAGCGGGTGAGGTGGATACGCAGTATTTT. As protein: CASTPGLAGEVDTQYF. The chain recombines TRBV7-2 with TRBJ2-3; TRBD2 matches at 8 bases. This CDR3 has 16 residues. Germline CDR1 and CDR2: SGHTA and FQGNSA. The ends lost 7 bases at V and 6 bases at J; junction bases unmatched: 15.

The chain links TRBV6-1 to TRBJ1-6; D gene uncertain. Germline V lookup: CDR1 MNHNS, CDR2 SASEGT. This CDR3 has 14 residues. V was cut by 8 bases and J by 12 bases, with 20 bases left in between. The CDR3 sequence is CASGPDPVMLPLHF. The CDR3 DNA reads TGTGCCAGCGGTCCGGACCCTGTTATGTTACCCCTCCACTTT.

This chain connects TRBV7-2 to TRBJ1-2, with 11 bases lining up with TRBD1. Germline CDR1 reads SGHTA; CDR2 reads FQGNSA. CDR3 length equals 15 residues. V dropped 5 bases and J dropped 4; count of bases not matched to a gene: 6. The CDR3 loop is CASSRSGTGGYGYTF. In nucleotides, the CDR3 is TGTGCCAGCAGCCGATCCGGGACAGGGGGCTATGGCTACACCTTC.

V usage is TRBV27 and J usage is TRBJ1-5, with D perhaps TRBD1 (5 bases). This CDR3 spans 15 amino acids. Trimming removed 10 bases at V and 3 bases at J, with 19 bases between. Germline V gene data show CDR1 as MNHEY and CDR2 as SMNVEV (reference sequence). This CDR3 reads CATKGGGTINQPQHF. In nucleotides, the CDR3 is TGTGCCACCAAGGGAGGAGGGACCATCAATCAGCCCCAGCATTTT.

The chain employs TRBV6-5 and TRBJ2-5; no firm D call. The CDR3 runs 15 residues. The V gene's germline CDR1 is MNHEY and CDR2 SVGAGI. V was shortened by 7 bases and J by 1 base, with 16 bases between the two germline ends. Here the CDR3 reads CASKSPLGPQETQYF. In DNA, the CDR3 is TGTGCCAGCAAGTCCCCCTTAGGGCCCCAAGAGACCCAGTACTTC.

CDR3: CASRPLDRAREKLFF. The CDR3 DNA reads TGTGCCAGCAGACCCCTGGACAGGGCGCGGGAAAAACTGTTTTTT. The chain recombines TRBV6-5 with TRBJ1-4, with 8 bases that match TRBD1. CDR1 is MNHEY, CDR2 SVGAGI, per germline. The J segment lost 8 bases and the V segment lost 6 bases, leaving 11 bases of the junction unmatched. The CDR3 has 15 residues.

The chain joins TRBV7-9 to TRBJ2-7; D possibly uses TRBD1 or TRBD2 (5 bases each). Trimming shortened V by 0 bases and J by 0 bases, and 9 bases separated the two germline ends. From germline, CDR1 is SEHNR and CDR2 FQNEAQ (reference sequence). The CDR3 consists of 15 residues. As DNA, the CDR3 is TGTGCCAGCAGCTTAGCCGGGACGGTCTCCTACGAGCAGTACTTC. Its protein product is CASSLAGTVSYEQYF.

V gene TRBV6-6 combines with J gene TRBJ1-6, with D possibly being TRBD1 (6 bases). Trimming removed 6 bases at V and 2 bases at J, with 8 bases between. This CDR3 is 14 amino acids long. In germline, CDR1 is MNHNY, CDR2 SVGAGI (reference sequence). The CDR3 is CASSRQAYNSPLHF. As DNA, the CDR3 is TGTGCCAGCAGCCGACAGGCCTATAATTCACCCCTCCACTTT.

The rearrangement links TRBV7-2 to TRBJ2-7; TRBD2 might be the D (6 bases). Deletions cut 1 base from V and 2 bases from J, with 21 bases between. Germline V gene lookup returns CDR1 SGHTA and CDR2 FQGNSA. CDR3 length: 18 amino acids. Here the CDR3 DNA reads TGTGCCAGCAGCTTAGATCGGAGAAGGAGGGCAACCCCCTACGAGCAGTACTTC. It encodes CASSLDRRRRATPYEQYF.

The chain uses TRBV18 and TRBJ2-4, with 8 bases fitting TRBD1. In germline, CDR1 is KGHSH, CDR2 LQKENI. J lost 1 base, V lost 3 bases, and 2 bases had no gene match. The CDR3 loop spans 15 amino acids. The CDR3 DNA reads TGTGCCAGCTCACCGGACAGGGTGGCCAAAAACATTCAGTACTTC. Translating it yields CASSPDRVAKNIQYF.

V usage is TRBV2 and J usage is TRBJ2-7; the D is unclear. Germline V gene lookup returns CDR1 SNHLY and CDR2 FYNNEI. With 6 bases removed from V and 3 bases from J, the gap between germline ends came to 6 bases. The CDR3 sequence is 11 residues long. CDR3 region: CASSLNYEQYF. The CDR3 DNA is TGTGCCAGCAGCCTAAACTACGAGCAGTACTTC.

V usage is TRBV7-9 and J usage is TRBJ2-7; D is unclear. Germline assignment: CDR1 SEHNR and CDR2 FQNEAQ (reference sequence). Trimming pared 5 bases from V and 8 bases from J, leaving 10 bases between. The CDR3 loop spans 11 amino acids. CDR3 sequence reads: CASSPVIKQYF. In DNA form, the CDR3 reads TGTGCCAGCAGCCCGGTGATCAAGCAGTACTTC.

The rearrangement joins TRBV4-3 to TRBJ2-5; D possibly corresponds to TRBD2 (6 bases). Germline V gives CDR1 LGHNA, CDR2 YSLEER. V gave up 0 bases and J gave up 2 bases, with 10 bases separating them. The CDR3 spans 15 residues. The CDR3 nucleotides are TGCGCCAGCAGCCAAGATGGCGGGAAGCAAGAGACCCAGTACTTC. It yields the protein CASSQDGGKQETQYF.

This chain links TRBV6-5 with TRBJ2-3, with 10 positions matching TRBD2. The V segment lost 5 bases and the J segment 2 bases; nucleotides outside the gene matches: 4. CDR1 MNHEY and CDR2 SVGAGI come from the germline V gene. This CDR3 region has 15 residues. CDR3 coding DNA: TGTGCCAGCAGTGCTCTAGCGGGGGCCACAGATACGCAGTATTTT. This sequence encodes CASSALAGATDTQYF.

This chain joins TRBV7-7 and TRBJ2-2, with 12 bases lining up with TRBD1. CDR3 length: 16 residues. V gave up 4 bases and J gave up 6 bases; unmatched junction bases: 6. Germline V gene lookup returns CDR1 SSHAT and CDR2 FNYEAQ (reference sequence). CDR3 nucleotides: TGTGCCAGCAGCTCCGTGGGGACAGGGGGCTCCGGGGAGCTGTTTTTT. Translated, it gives CASSSVGTGGSGELFF.

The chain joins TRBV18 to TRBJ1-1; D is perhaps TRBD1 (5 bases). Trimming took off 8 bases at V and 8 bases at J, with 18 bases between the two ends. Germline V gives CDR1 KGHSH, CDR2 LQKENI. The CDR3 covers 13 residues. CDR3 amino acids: CASTTSQDNEAFF. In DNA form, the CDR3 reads TGTGCCAGCACCACGTCACAGGATAACGAAGCTTTCTTT.

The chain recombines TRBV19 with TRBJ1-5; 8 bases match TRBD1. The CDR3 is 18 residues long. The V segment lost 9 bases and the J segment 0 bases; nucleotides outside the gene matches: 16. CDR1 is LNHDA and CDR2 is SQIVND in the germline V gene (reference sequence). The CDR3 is CASQLAGQGIFSNQPQHF. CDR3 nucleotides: TGTGCCAGCCAACTGGCCGGACAGGGAATATTTAGCAATCAGCCCCAGCATTTT.

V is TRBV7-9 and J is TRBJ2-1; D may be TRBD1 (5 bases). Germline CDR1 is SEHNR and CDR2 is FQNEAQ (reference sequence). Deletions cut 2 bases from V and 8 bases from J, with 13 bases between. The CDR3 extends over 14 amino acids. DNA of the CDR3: TGTGCCAGCAGCTTATGGCAGGGAAGGCATGAGCAGTTCTTC. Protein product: CASSLWQGRHEQFF.

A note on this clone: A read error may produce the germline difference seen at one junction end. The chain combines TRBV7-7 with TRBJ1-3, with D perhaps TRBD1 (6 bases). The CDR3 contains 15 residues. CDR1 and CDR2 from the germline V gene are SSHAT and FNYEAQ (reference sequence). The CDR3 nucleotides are TGTGCTAGCAGCCCCGGGACATTCTCTGGAAACACCATATATTTT. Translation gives CASSPGTFSGNTIYF.

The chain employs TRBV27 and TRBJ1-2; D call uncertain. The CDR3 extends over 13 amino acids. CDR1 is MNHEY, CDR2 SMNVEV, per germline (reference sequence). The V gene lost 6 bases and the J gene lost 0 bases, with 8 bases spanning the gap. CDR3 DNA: TGTGCCAGCAGCCAGACCTCTAACTATGGCTACACCTTC. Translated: CASSQTSNYGYTF.

The CDR3 DNA reads as TGTGCCTCCGGGGGGGGAGGAAACACCATATATTTT. It codes for CASGGGGNTIYF. The chain uses TRBV10-3 and TRBJ1-3; D possibly corresponds to TRBD1 (5 bases). Germline V lookup: CDR1 ENHRY, CDR2 SYGVKD. The V end was cut by 11 bases, the J end by 4 bases, with 12 bases between. The CDR3 extends over 12 amino acids.

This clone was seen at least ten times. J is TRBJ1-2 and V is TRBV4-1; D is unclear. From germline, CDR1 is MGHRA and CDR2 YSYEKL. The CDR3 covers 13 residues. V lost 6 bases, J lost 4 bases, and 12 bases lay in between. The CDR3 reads CASRGPVAYGYTF. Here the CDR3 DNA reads TGCGCCAGCAGAGGCCCGGTGGCCTATGGCTACACCTTC.